A single T cell receptor (beta chain) is shown here with its context. Trimming took 6 bases from V and 3 from J; bases not matched to a gene: 9. The CDR3 is 15 amino acids. CDR1 and CDR2 from the germline V gene are ENHRY and SYGVKD. This sample is part of a study of blood T cell repertoires in COVID-19. On the study more broadly: There were acute and convalescent COVID-19 samples, and they came from the United States, Italy and Spain. Nucleic acid was either cDNA or gDNA, and it came from T cells, B-cell-depleted T cells, or PBMCs.

Clones were read by immunoSEQ multiplex PCR, and TCRdb kept only the in-frame ones, dropping some. The table includes about 670,000 clones, 70% to 90% detected once. V is TRBV10-3 and J is TRBJ2-7; TRBD1 aligns across 9 bases. Specimen: peripheral blood. This clonotype was obtained from a woman aged 18-29 years with acute or convalescent COVID-19. The DNA for the CDR3 is TGTGCCATCAGGGGGGGACAGGGAATCCTCTACGAGCAGTACTTC. Translated: CAIRGGQGILYEQYF.